Included here is one TCR beta chain sequence, with context. Its antigen has not been determined. Within one base of it there is no much larger clone, and no base qualities were kept. Whole blood was collected in K2EDTA tubes by collaborating institutions according to the institutions' own protocols. For TCRbeta analysis, collaborators shipped samples as frozen whole blood, isolated PBMCs, or DNA extracted from either of those sample types. This sample is part of a study of blood T cell repertoires in COVID-19 (TCRdb year 2020). About the study as a whole: Samples covering the acute and convalescent phases of COVID-19 were provided by collaborators in the United States, Italy and Spain. Where available, HLA class I and class II types were taken from metadata supplied by the sample provider and were not determined by assay-based typing. The material from the prospective study consisted of cDNA or gDNA derived from T cells, B-cell-depleted T cells, or PBMCs. The samples were drawn from the first 160 participants of the ongoing ImmuneRACE study and from over a thousand subjects provided by 6 global collaborators. The repertoires were made available in a free public database intended to serve as a resource for research on the immune response to SARS-CoV-2. Nearly every sample came with metadata listing a de-identified subject ID, COVID-19 status, age in years and sex. Deeply sampled blood TCRbeta repertoires from subjects exposed to, actively infected with, or recovered from COVID-19 were included in the dataset.

What the study reported, not specific to this receptor: Clinical and demographic metadata were provided uncurated, with the amount varying by source and participant.

The immunoSEQ Assay, a bias-controlled multiplex PCR, was used to amplify TCRbeta CDR3 regions from genomic DNA. In the original analysis: The number of nucleated cells in each sample was estimated by amplification of reference gene primers within the assay. To quantify the absolute abundance of each unique TCRbeta CDR3 rearrangement, sequence reads were collapsed and filtered. For each sample, productive Simpson clonality was calculated as the square root of Simpson's diversity index across productive rearrangements. TCRdb's version of the immuneACCESS table is confined to in-frame rearrangements and falls short of the full clone set. An unresolved V gene accounts for under half of the shortfall where checked; the remainder is of unknown origin. Clonal size and the V and J genes are those of that table, whereas D and trimming came from the DNA. This sample comprises roughly 160,000 clones, approximately 88% of them detected only once. 2.5% to 3.5% of the sample is in the top ten clones.

The germline V end is reduced by 1 base and the J end by 6 bases; junction bases left unmatched: 11. Based on the germline V gene (reference sequence), the CDR1 and CDR2 sequences are SGHNT and YYREEE. The CDR3 measures 19 amino acids from cysteine to phenylalanine. The entry retains the CDR3 DNA only, 57 bases that are in frame from base 1. The chain is made from TRBV5-4 and TRBJ2-3, with 16 junctional bases fitting TRBD2. The sequenced material came from peripheral blood. The clonotype originates from a woman aged 55-75 years with acute or convalescent COVID-19. The CDR3 amino acid sequence is: CASSLWGLAGGRWRDTQYF. At the DNA level, the sequence is TGTGCCAGCAGCTTGTGGGGACTAGCGGGGGGGCGATGGAGGGATACGCAGTATTTT.